The 30 T cell receptor beta chains below all came from one sample that was sequenced in a study of PD-1 blockade in classical Hodgkin lymphoma. TCRdb's table, derived via immunoSEQ multiplex PCR, lists solely in-frame clones and lacks some. Of more than 20,000 clones in the sample, about 94% were seen once. The time point here: newly diagnosed, previously untreated cHL patient sample. Sequencing was performed on peripheral blood mononuclear cells (PBMCs). These receptors were taken from a human donor with classical Hodgkin lymphoma.

Only one count was recorded for this clone. The rearrangement uses TRBV10-2 and TRBJ2-3, with 8 bases that match TRBD1. With V trimmed by 6 bases and J by 4 bases, 6 bases remained unmatched. CDR3 size: 14 residues. The germline CDR1 and CDR2 sequences are WSHSY and SAAADI. The CDR3 DNA reads TGCGCCAGCAGGGGGACAGGAAACCCAGATACGCAGTATTTT. Its translation: CASRGTGNPDTQYF.

The rearrangement joins TRBV7-2 to TRBJ1-3; the D is unclear. The germline V gene encodes CDR1 SGHTA and CDR2 FQGNSA. V lost 5 bases, J lost 1 base, and 9 bases lay in between. The CDR3 is 14 amino acids. The CDR3 here is CASSRGISGNTIYF. CDR3 DNA: TGTGCCAGCAGCCGAGGGATTTCTGGAAACACCATATATTTT. Full variable domain (outside the CDR3, taken from reference TRBV7-2 and TRBJ1-3): GAGVSQSPSNKVTEKGKDVELRCDPISGHTALYWYRQSLGQGLEFLIYFQGNSAPDKSGLPSDRFSAERTGGSVSTLTIQRTQQEDSAVYLCASSRGISGNTIYFGEGSWLTVV.

V gene TRBV9 combines with J gene TRBJ1-1, with 9 bases identical to TRBD1. The CDR3 spans 17 residues. With 3 bases clipped from V and 4 bases from J, the junction kept 13 bases outside the gene matches. CDR1 is SGDLS, CDR2 YYNGEE, per germline. CDR3 nucleotides: TGTGCCAGCAGCGCAGGGGACAGGGTGAACCAAGGCACTGAAGCTTTCTTT. Residues: CASSAGDRVNQGTEAFF.

J is TRBJ1-3 and V is TRBV9; TRBD1 matches at 8 bases. With 4 bases clipped from V and 4 bases from J, the junction kept 13 bases outside the gene matches. Germline V gene sequence: CDR1 SGDLS, CDR2 YYNGEE. The CDR3 runs to 17 residues. CDR3 DNA: TGTGCCAGCAGCCCAAGAGGACAGGGAGTTTGGGGAAACACCATATATTTT. Residues: CASSPRGQGVWGNTIYF.

The chain combines TRBV9 with TRBJ1-2; no clear D. The V gene lost 0 bases and the J gene lost 8 bases, with 8 bases spanning the gap. This CDR3 has 12 amino acids. CDR1 is SGDLS, CDR2 YYNGEE, per germline. CDR3 residues: CASSVGVWGYTF. DNA for the CDR3: TGTGCCAGCAGCGTAGGTGTTTGGGGCTACACCTTC.

This rearrangement joins TRBV27 to TRBJ2-7; 8 bases align to TRBD2. CDR3 length: 13 residues. J gave up 5 bases and V 3 bases, and 3 bases lay outside the gene matches. Germline CDR1 is MNHEY and CDR2 is SMNVEV (reference sequence). The CDR3 sequence: CASSFFSGDEQYF. CDR3 nucleotide sequence: TGTGCCAGCAGTTTCTTTAGCGGGGACGAGCAGTACTTC.

V usage is TRBV19 and J usage is TRBJ1-1; D is unclear. Germline loops: CDR1 LNHDA, CDR2 SQIVND (reference sequence). V dropped 5 bases and J dropped 1 base, with 11 bases sitting between them. The CDR3 has 14 residues. CDR3: CASSGRSRNTEAFF. DNA for the CDR3: TGTGCCAGTAGTGGTCGCTCAAGGAACACTGAAGCTTTCTTT.

Here the CDR3 reads CAGTVNSNQPQHF. CDR3 bases: TGTGCCGGGACAGTTAATAGCAATCAGCCCCAGCATTTT. The V and J genes are TRBV6-1 and TRBJ1-5; 7 bases match TRBD1. The CDR3 sequence is 13 residues long. Trimming cost V 11 bases and J 0 bases; bases outside gene matches: 4. Germline CDR1 reads MNHNS; CDR2 reads SASEGT.

V usage is TRBV19 and J usage is TRBJ1-2; TRBD1 aligns across 7 bases. J was trimmed by 4 bases and V by 4 bases; bases with no gene match: 9. This CDR3 region has 15 residues. Germline V gene lookup returns CDR1 LNHDA and CDR2 SQIVND (reference sequence). The CDR3 nucleotides read TGTGCCAGTAGTAACAGGGGTGGAGGGGTCTATGGCTACACCTTC. Its protein is CASSNRGGGVYGYTF.

V usage is TRBV19 and J usage is TRBJ1-6; TRBD1 matches 8 bases. CDR1 LNHDA and CDR2 SQIVND come from the germline V gene (reference sequence). CDR3 size: 16 residues. Germline trimming cut 5 bases from V and 9 bases from J; bases unmatched to any gene: 12. The CDR3 loop reads CASSLRDRTRISPLHF. Written as DNA, the CDR3 is TGTGCCAGTAGTCTCAGGGACAGGACCAGAATTTCACCCCTCCACTTT.

This chain joins TRBV7-9 and TRBJ1-1; D unresolved. The CDR3 sequence is 14 residues long. V lost 1 base and J 5 bases, leaving 11 bases between the germline ends. CDR1 is SEHNR and CDR2 is FQNEAQ in the germline V gene (reference sequence). CDR3 DNA sequence: TGTGCCAGCAGCTTAGGAGTACGAAAGACTGAAGCTTTCTTT. Translated: CASSLGVRKTEAFF.

This sequence joins TRBV6-5 and TRBJ1-2, with TRBD1 identical over 9 bases. The trim removed 6 bases at V and 4 bases at J, leaving 6 bases unmatched. The CDR3 is 14 residues long. The germline V gene encodes CDR1 MNHEY and CDR2 SVGAGI. Here the CDR3 reads CASSRRTGVYGYTF. In DNA form, the CDR3 reads TGTGCCAGCAGCCGCCGGACAGGGGTCTATGGCTACACCTTC.

The CDR3 reads CASSEVDHVGQPQHF. The CDR3 DNA sequence: TGTGCCAGCAGTGAAGTAGACCACGTCGGGCAGCCCCAGCATTTT. The chain employs TRBV6-1 and TRBJ1-5; the D is unclear. Between the trimmed V and J ends, which lost 1 base and 7 bases, there was a span of 14 bases. Germline loops: CDR1 MNHNS, CDR2 SASEGT. The CDR3 has 15 amino acids.

The chain employs TRBV7-9 and TRBJ2-5; TRBD2 aligns across 11 bases. The length of the CDR3 is 14 residues. Germline V gives CDR1 SEHNR, CDR2 FQNEAQ (reference sequence). V trimming: 4 bases; J trimming: 4 bases; junction bases outside the gene matches: 2. The CDR3 here is CASSSTSGAETQYF. The CDR3 bases are TGTGCCAGCAGCTCGACTAGCGGGGCAGAGACCCAGTACTTC.

This rearrangement joins TRBV5-1 to TRBJ1-4; D might be TRBD1 (6 bases). Trimming took 0 bases from V and 8 from J, leaving 14 bases between them. In germline, CDR1 is SGHRS, CDR2 YFSETQ. This CDR3 comprises 15 residues. The CDR3 protein is CASSLEAGAREKLFF. CDR3 coding DNA: TGCGCCAGCAGCTTGGAGGCGGGGGCCCGGGAAAAACTGTTTTTT.

The chain recombines TRBV13 with TRBJ2-5; TRBD2 agrees at 8 bases. J gave up 5 bases and V 3 bases, and 8 bases lay outside the gene matches. Germline values: CDR1 PRHDT, CDR2 FYEKMQ (reference sequence). The CDR3 has 15 residues. DNA for the CDR3: TGTGCCAGCAGCTTGGCGGGGGGCGTTCGGGAGACCCAGTACTTC. It is translated as CASSLAGGVRETQYF.

The count of this clone is one. The chain joins TRBV19 to TRBJ2-7; 7 bases agree with TRBD2. The junction had 1 base not matched to a gene; V was cut back by 1 base and J by 1 base. In germline, CDR1 is LNHDA, CDR2 SQIVND (reference sequence). The CDR3 totals 14 residues. The CDR3 loop is CASSIAGGSYEQYF. CDR3 in DNA: TGTGCCAGTAGTATAGCGGGGGGTTCCTACGAGCAGTACTTC. The full variable domain, in which reference TRBV19 and TRBJ2-7 provide the parts outside the CDR3, is DGGITQSPKYLFRKEGQNVTLSCEQNLNHDAMYWYRQDPGQGLRLIYYSQIVNDFQKGDIAEGYSVSREKKESFPLTVTSAQKNPTAFYLCASSIAGGSYEQYFGPGTRLTVT.

The chain uses TRBV6-1 and TRBJ2-5, with TRBD2 matching over 12 bases. Germline CDR1 reads MNHNS; CDR2 reads SASEGT. Trimming cost V 2 bases and J 2 bases; bases outside gene matches: 0. CDR3 length: 15 amino acids. CDR3 DNA: TGTGCCAGCAGTGAACTAGCGGGGGGGCAAGAGACCCAGTACTTC. Translating it yields CASSELAGGQETQYF.

V gene TRBV9 combines with J gene TRBJ1-6; D is unclear. V lost 0 bases and J 6 bases, leaving 7 bases between the germline ends. The germline V gene has CDR1 SGDLS and CDR2 YYNGEE. This CDR3 spans 14 amino acids. CDR3 loop: CASSVDGLNSPLHF. For the CDR3, the DNA is TGTGCCAGCAGCGTAGATGGCCTTAATTCACCCCTCCACTTT.

A single count supports this clone. V gene TRBV11-1 combines with J gene TRBJ2-7, with a weak D call TRBD1 (6 bases). The CDR3 consists of 14 residues. V gave up 2 bases and J gave up 1 base, with 9 bases separating them. Germline-derived CDR1 and CDR2 are SGHAT and FQDESV (reference sequence). CDR3 loop: CASSLNRASYEQYF. The DNA for the CDR3 is TGTGCCAGCAGCTTAAACAGGGCGTCCTACGAGCAGTACTTC. The full variable domain, with the rest looked up from reference TRBV11-1 and TRBJ2-7, is EAEVAQSPRYKITEKSQAVAFWCDPISGHATLYWYRQILGQGPELLVQFQDESVVDDSQLPKDRFSAERLKGVDSTLKIQPAELGDSAMYLCASSLNRASYEQYFGPGTRLTVT.

The V gene is TRBV28, the J gene TRBJ2-7, with 7 bases identical to TRBD2. This CDR3 region has 15 residues. The germline CDR1 and CDR2 sequences are MDHEN and SYDVKM. The V and J ends lost 3 bases and 2 bases, in that order; junction bases with no gene match: 7. CDR3 protein: CASSFERDAAYEQYF. For the CDR3, the DNA is TGTGCCAGCAGTTTCGAGCGGGACGCTGCCTACGAGCAGTACTTC.

This clone showed up just once. The chain links TRBV10-3 to TRBJ2-3; TRBD1 aligns across 10 bases. V shed 8 bases, J shed 1 base, and the junction held 9 bases outside the gene matches. Germline lookup yields CDR1 ENHRY and CDR2 SYGVKD. The CDR3 has 16 residues. DNA of the CDR3: TGTGCCATCGGGTCAGTGGGGACAGGGGGCACAGATACGCAGTATTTT. Its translation is CAIGSVGTGGTDTQYF.

The genes are TRBV9 and TRBJ2-3; possibly TRBD2 for D (5 bases). Deletions cut 3 bases from V and 4 bases from J, with 15 bases between. Germline lookup yields CDR1 SGDLS and CDR2 YYNGEE. The CDR3 is 15 residues long. CDR3 region: CASSGTGVRSDTQYF. CDR3 in DNA: TGTGCCAGCAGCGGAACCGGGGTTAGATCAGATACGCAGTATTTT. Looking up the rest from reference TRBV9 and TRBJ2-3 gives the full variable domain: DSGVTQTPKHLITATGQRVTLRCSPRSGDLSVYWYQQSLDQGLQFLIQYYNGEERAKGNILERFSAQQFPDLHSELNLSSLELGDSALYFCASSGTGVRSDTQYFGPGTRLTVL.

V and J are TRBV7-9 and TRBJ2-1, with 7 bases aligning to TRBD2. The CDR3 is 16 amino acids. Trimming at V came to 4 bases and at J to 5 bases, leaving 11 bases not matched to a gene. CDR1 and CDR2 from the germline V gene are SEHNR and FQNEAQ (reference sequence). CDR3 loop: CASSWEGHPSDNEQFF. CDR3 bases: TGTGCCAGCAGCTGGGAGGGGCACCCCTCGGACAATGAGCAGTTCTTC. The variable domain in full, with the rest retrieved from reference TRBV7-9 and TRBJ2-1, is DTGVSQNPRHKITKRGQNVTFRCDPISEHNRLYWYRQTLGQGPEFLTYFQNEAQLEKSRLLSDRFSAERPKGSFSTLEIQRTEQGDSAMYLCASSWEGHPSDNEQFFGPGTRLTVL.

The gene calls are TRBV5-4 and TRBJ2-5; 9 bases are shared with TRBD2. V trimming: 3 bases; J trimming: 5 bases; junction bases outside the gene matches: 11. The CDR3 runs 16 residues. From germline, CDR1 is SGHNT and CDR2 YYREEE (reference sequence). This CDR3 is CASSSTSGFVKETQYF. The CDR3 nucleotides read TGTGCCAGCAGCTCAACTAGCGGGTTTGTTAAGGAGACCCAGTACTTC.

The chain is built from TRBV10-3 and TRBJ2-5; the D gene is possibly TRBD2 (5 bases). V lost 3 bases to trimming and J lost 2 bases, with 10 bases between them. CDR3 length: 14 residues. Germline V gene data show CDR1 as ENHRY and CDR2 as SYGVKD. This chain's CDR3 is CAISDSSPQETQYF. Here the CDR3 DNA reads TGTGCCATCAGTGACTCTAGCCCACAAGAGACCCAGTACTTC.

This clone is categorized as medium-sized. This chain connects TRBV7-8 to TRBJ1-5; D unclear. The germline V gene has CDR1 SGHVS and CDR2 FQNEAQ. V was shortened by 7 bases and J by 6 bases, with 19 bases between the two germline ends. The CDR3 is made up of 15 amino acids. The CDR3 nucleotides are TGTGCCAGCACAGAGCGGGAAGGGCCGTCTCAGCCCCAGCATTTT. Its protein product is CASTEREGPSQPQHF.

This chain links TRBV27 with TRBJ2-7, with 9 bases aligning to TRBD1. CDR3 length equals 18 residues. Losses at the gene ends were 5 bases for V and 4 bases for J; bases not matched to a gene: 18. Germline CDR1 reads MNHEY; CDR2 reads SMNVEV (reference sequence). CDR3 DNA sequence: TGTGCCAGCAGTCCCGGGACAGGGAGGGTCCCTCTTCCTTACGAGCAGTACTTC. It encodes CASSPGTGRVPLPYEQYF.

The chain is built from TRBV5-6 and TRBJ2-2, with D maybe TRBD1 (6 bases). Germline loops: CDR1 SGHDT, CDR2 YYEEEE. The CDR3 extends over 16 amino acids. V shed 5 bases and J shed 0 bases, with 14 bases lying between them. CDR3 sequence reads: CASSYSGTPNTGELFF. The CDR3 nucleotides read TGTGCCAGCAGTTATTCCGGGACACCGAACACCGGGGAGCTGTTTTTT.

The chain joins TRBV30 to TRBJ1-2; 7 nucleotides match TRBD1. CDR1 GTSNPN and CDR2 SVGIG come from the germline V gene (reference sequence). The junction had 12 bases not matched to a gene; V was cut back by 3 bases and J by 2 bases. This CDR3 is 16 amino acids long. The CDR3 spells CAWRRRHRGRNYGYTF. For the CDR3, the DNA is TGTGCCTGGAGAAGAAGGCACAGGGGACGAAACTATGGCTACACCTTC.